A single sample is the source of the 29 T cell receptor beta chains below, sequenced in a study of cytomegalovirus exposure and HLA in healthy donors. In the PCR, 60 Vbeta and 13 Jbeta primers were used. Using immunoSEQ multiplex PCR, the repertoire was profiled, and TCRdb retains in-frame clones only, with some absent. The repertoire has about 93,000 clones, around four fifths of them found once; the top ten carry under 4%. Sequences were obtained from PBMCs. These receptors were taken from a woman aged 35 to 49 in good health and CMV-seronegative.

In DNA form, the CDR3 reads TGTGCCAGCAGCCTTCGGGAGCCCCAAGAGACCCAGTACTTC. The encoded protein is CASSLREPQETQYF. The gene calls are TRBV16 and TRBJ2-5; TRBD2 might be the D (6 bases). The germline V gene has CDR1 KGHSY and CDR2 FQNENV. V shed 4 bases and J shed 1 base, with 10 bases lying between them. This CDR3 has 14 amino acids.

This clone was observed once. The rearrangement links TRBV6-1 to TRBJ2-1, with a weak D call TRBD2 (5 bases). Germline V CDR1 and CDR2: MNHNS, SASEGT. The V and J ends lost 2 bases and 6 bases respectively, with 14 bases between them. The CDR3 totals 15 residues. CDR3 sequence: CASSEPGLFLNEQFF. In nucleotides, the CDR3 is TGTGCCAGCAGTGAACCCGGACTGTTTCTCAATGAGCAGTTCTTC.

The genes are TRBV28 and TRBJ2-7, with TRBD1 matching 7 bases. CDR1 is MDHEN and CDR2 is SYDVKM in the germline V gene. The CDR3 has 15 residues. With V trimmed by 10 bases and J by 2 bases, 14 bases remained unmatched. The chain's CDR3 is CATQGDRQATYEQYF. The CDR3 nucleotides are TGTGCCACTCAGGGGGACCGACAGGCTACCTACGAGCAGTACTTC.

The chain combines TRBV6-5 with TRBJ2-1; D is possibly TRBD2 (5 bases). The germline V gene has CDR1 MNHEY and CDR2 SVGAGI. V was trimmed by 6 bases and J by 5 bases, leaving 14 bases between them. There are 14 residues in the CDR3. The CDR3 sequence: CASRRRGADNEQFF. In nucleotides, the CDR3 is TGTGCCAGCAGGAGACGAGGAGCGGACAATGAGCAGTTCTTC.

This rearrangement joins TRBV28 to TRBJ2-6; D might be TRBD2 (5 bases). V was clipped by 3 bases and J by 0 bases, with 6 bases between them. CDR3 length: 15 amino acids. Germline CDR1 reads MDHEN; CDR2 reads SYDVKM. The CDR3: CASSLGSSGANVLTF. The CDR3 DNA reads as TGTGCCAGCAGTTTGGGGAGCTCTGGGGCCAACGTCCTGACTTTC.

The chain recombines TRBV27 with TRBJ2-5; TRBD2 matches at 13 bases. This CDR3 region has 15 residues. The germline gives CDR1 MNHEY, CDR2 SMNVEV (reference sequence). V was clipped by 6 bases and J by 4 bases; unmatched bases: 5. CDR3 DNA: TGTGCCAGCAGCTTAGGACTAGCGGGAGCAGAGACCCAGTACTTC. It codes for CASSLGLAGAETQYF.

The J gene is TRBJ2-7, the V gene TRBV6-6, with 14 bases fitting TRBD2. Germline assignment: CDR1 MNHNY and CDR2 SVGAGI (reference sequence). J lost 1 base, V lost 10 bases, and 6 bases had no gene match. The length of the CDR3 is 15 residues. Written as DNA, the CDR3 is TGTGCCACCGGGACTAGCGGGAGAGTTTCCTACGAGCAGTACTTC. Encoded protein: CATGTSGRVSYEQYF.

V and J are TRBV7-9 and TRBJ2-7; 9 bases fit TRBD1. The CDR3 loop spans 18 amino acids. Per the germline V gene, CDR1 is SEHNR and CDR2 is FQNEAQ (reference sequence). The V and J ends lost 4 bases and 2 bases, in that order; junction bases with no gene match: 15. The CDR3 here is CASSSRTGEVKSAYEQYF. CDR3 nucleotide sequence: TGTGCCAGCAGCTCGCGGACAGGGGAGGTTAAGAGTGCCTACGAGCAGTACTTC.

The CDR3 loop reads CASDKSGNPLKTTQYF. CDR3 DNA: TGCGCCAGCGATAAATCGGGGAATCCCCTAAAGACGACCCAGTACTTC. V is TRBV5-1 and J is TRBJ2-5, with D possibly being TRBD2 (5 bases). Germline CDR1 reads SGHRS; CDR2 reads YFSETQ. This CDR3 has 16 amino acids. Trimming shortened V by 7 bases and J by 7 bases, and 26 bases separated the two germline ends.

In this sample, this clone turned up a few times. The chain joins TRBV18 to TRBJ1-1; tentatively, D is TRBD1 (5 bases). The germline V and J ends were trimmed by 4 bases and 2 bases, with 11 bases remaining between them. The CDR3 has 14 amino acids. Germline values: CDR1 KGHSH, CDR2 LQKENI. DNA of the CDR3: TGTGCCAGCTCACTCCAAAGGGGTAACACTGAAGCTTTCTTT. Amino acids: CASSLQRGNTEAFF.

V is TRBV28 and J is TRBJ2-1; 10 nucleotides agree with TRBD2. Trimming removed 3 bases from V and 7 bases from J; junction bases left unmatched: 6. This CDR3 spans 15 amino acids. Germline CDR1 reads MDHEN; CDR2 reads SYDVKM. The CDR3: CASSFPSGSINEQFF. As DNA, the CDR3 is TGTGCCAGCAGTTTCCCTAGCGGGAGCATTAATGAGCAGTTCTTC.

This chain connects TRBV28 to TRBJ2-7; no reliable D call. The CDR3 is 13 amino acids. Trimming cost V 6 bases and J 0 bases, with 9 bases left between them. Germline-derived CDR1 and CDR2 are MDHEN and SYDVKM. CDR3 nucleotide sequence: TGTGCCAGCAGAACTCAACGCTCCTACGAGCAGTACTTC. Translated: CASRTQRSYEQYF.

There are a few counts of this clone. The DNA of the CDR3 is TGTGCCAGCAGCCGGACAGGGGCACAAACCGGGGAGCTGTTTTTT. Protein product: CASSRTGAQTGELFF. The chain is built from TRBV11-3 and TRBJ2-2, with 9 bases that match TRBD1. Germline lookup yields CDR1 SGHNT and CDR2 YENEEA. Trimming cost V 5 bases and J 5 bases; bases outside gene matches: 6. The CDR3 covers 15 residues.

V usage is TRBV10-3 and J usage is TRBJ2-6, with 9 bases lining up with TRBD1. The J segment lost 2 bases and the V segment lost 5 bases, leaving 7 bases of the junction unmatched. Germline V gene sequence: CDR1 ENHRY, CDR2 SYGVKD. The CDR3 runs to 17 residues. This CDR3 is CAISPSGQGTGANVLTF. The CDR3 DNA is TGTGCCATCAGTCCAAGCGGACAGGGGACTGGGGCCAACGTCCTGACTTTC.

The chain carries TRBV6-1 and TRBJ2-1; TRBD2 matches 8 bases. CDR1 is MNHNS, CDR2 SASEGT, per germline. There are 19 residues in the CDR3. Losses at the gene ends were 4 bases for V and 1 base for J; bases not matched to a gene: 15. The DNA of the CDR3 is TGTGCCAGCAGTGTCATTATGTTTAGCGGGATGGTTTCCTACAATGAGCAGTTCTTC. Its protein is CASSVIMFSGMVSYNEQFF.

V is TRBV5-4 and J is TRBJ1-1, with 8 bases that match TRBD1. Germline V gene lookup returns CDR1 SGHNT and CDR2 YYREEE (reference sequence). V lost 4 bases to trimming and J lost 5 bases; unmatched junction nucleotides: 7. The length of the CDR3 is 14 residues. CDR3 nucleotides: TGTGCCAGCAGCATCGGACAGGGAGGGACTGAAGCTTTCTTT. The encoded protein is CASSIGQGGTEAFF.

The table lists this clone with a count of one. This chain connects TRBV19 to TRBJ1-1, with TRBD1 identical over 9 bases. Germline V gene sequence: CDR1 LNHDA, CDR2 SQIVND (reference sequence). The V segment lost 4 bases and the J segment 7 bases; nucleotides outside the gene matches: 7. CDR3 length: 14 amino acids. For the CDR3, the DNA is TGTGCCAGTAGTACCACAGGGGGCGGGGGTGAAGCTTTCTTT. The encoded protein is CASSTTGGGGEAFF. The variable domain in full, with the rest retrieved from reference TRBV19 and TRBJ1-1, is DGGITQSPKYLFRKEGQNVTLSCEQNLNHDAMYWYRQDPGQGLRLIYYSQIVNDFQKGDIAEGYSVSREKKESFPLTVTSAQKNPTAFYLCASSTTGGGGEAFFGQGTRLTVV.

Details on this clone: One junction end does not reproduce the germline sequence, and a read error may be involved. The chain is built from TRBV29-1 and TRBJ2-7; 10 bases fit TRBD2. The germline gives CDR1 SQVTM, CDR2 ANQGSEA. The CDR3 runs to 16 residues. Here the CDR3 DNA reads TGCAGCGTCGAAGGTGGGGCTAGCGGGGGCTCCTACGAGCAGTACTTC. Protein: CSVEGGASGGSYEQYF.

The chain combines TRBV6-5 with TRBJ2-5; D is perhaps TRBD2 (5 bases). The DNA end favors TRBJ2-7, so the J call may be wrong. CDR1 MNHEY and CDR2 SVGAGI come from the germline V gene. This CDR3 has 14 residues. The CDR3 loop reads CASSYRTESYEQYF. The CDR3 nucleotides read TGTGCCAGCAGTTACCGGACTGAGTCCTACGAGCAGTACTTC.

The rearrangement uses TRBV6-5 and TRBJ2-1; no reliable D call. CDR3 length: 16 residues. Germline V CDR1 and CDR2: MNHEY, SVGAGI. V was cut by 0 bases and J by 0 bases, with 9 bases left in between. CDR3 sequence (DNA): TGTGCCAGCAGTTACTCGCCAGCGTTCTCCTACAATGAGCAGTTCTTC. Residues: CASSYSPAFSYNEQFF.

This chain uses TRBV4-2 with TRBJ2-7, with 7 positions matching TRBD2. Germline CDR1 is LGHNA and CDR2 is YNFKEQ. Germline trimming cut 0 bases from V and 2 bases from J; bases unmatched to any gene: 4. This CDR3 is 15 amino acids long. CDR3 residues: CASSQELAVTYEQYF. The CDR3 DNA follows: TGTGCCAGCAGCCAAGAGCTAGCGGTGACCTACGAGCAGTACTTC.

This rearrangement joins TRBV5-8 to TRBJ2-1; weak D call: TRBD1 (5 bases). Trimming took 0 bases from V and 0 from J, leaving 16 bases between them. The CDR3 totals 18 residues. CDR1 is SGHTS, CDR2 YDEGEE, per germline. CDR3 nucleotide sequence: TGTGCCAGCAGCTTGGCCATCGGTTACAGGCCCTCCTACAATGAGCAGTTCTTC. Encoded protein: CASSLAIGYRPSYNEQFF.

The chain uses TRBV27 and TRBJ2-7; D might be TRBD1 (6 bases). The CDR3 sequence is 14 residues long. CDR1 and CDR2 (germline): MNHEY, SMNVEV (reference sequence). V lost 5 bases, J lost 2 bases, and 13 bases lay in between. DNA of the CDR3: TGTGCCAGCAGTGGAACAGGACAGCCCTACGAGCAGTACTTC. It translates to CASSGTGQPYEQYF.

In this sample, this clone turned up a few times. The rearrangement links TRBV5-4 to TRBJ2-7; D possibly corresponds to TRBD1 (5 bases). Germline V gene data show CDR1 as SGHNT and CDR2 as YYREEE (reference sequence). The ends were cut back, 4 bases at V and 5 bases at J, with 22 bases in the middle. This CDR3 has 16 amino acids. Here the CDR3 reads CASSTKGASRLHEQYF. CDR3 DNA: TGTGCCAGCAGCACTAAAGGGGCATCTAGACTCCACGAGCAGTACTTC.

The chain has TRBV7-2 and TRBJ2-2, with 10 bases that match TRBD1. Germline V gene lookup returns CDR1 SGHTA and CDR2 FQGNSA. The CDR3 extends over 14 amino acids. V gave up 5 bases and J gave up 7 bases; unmatched junction bases: 4. The CDR3 loop reads CASSRQGAGGELFF. CDR3 nucleotide sequence: TGTGCCAGCAGCCGACAGGGGGCAGGCGGGGAGCTGTTTTTT.

The V call is TRBV11-2, the J call TRBJ1-3; D is ambiguous. V lost 1 base to trimming and J lost 12 bases, with 10 bases between them. The CDR3 contains 12 residues. Germline lookup yields CDR1 SGHAT and CDR2 FQNNGV. The CDR3 DNA sequence: TGTGCCAGCAGCTTAGTTGCGGGGATCATATATTTT. It yields the protein CASSLVAGIIYF.

The chain carries TRBV19 and TRBJ2-7; 11 bases fit TRBD2. The CDR3 is made up of 15 amino acids. CDR1 LNHDA and CDR2 SQIVND come from the germline V gene (reference sequence). V lost 2 bases, J lost 6 bases, and 6 bases stayed unmatched. This CDR3 reads CASSIRGLAGGEQYF. The CDR3 nucleotides are TGTGCCAGTAGTATAAGAGGTCTAGCGGGAGGCGAGCAGTACTTC.

In this sample, this clone turned up a few times. The rearrangement links TRBV6-1 to TRBJ2-1; possible D gene TRBD2, 6 bases. The CDR3 spans 15 residues. Trimming shortened V by 1 base and J by 0 bases, and 7 bases separated the two germline ends. Germline V gene data show CDR1 as MNHNS and CDR2 as SASEGT. The DNA of the CDR3 is TGTGCCAGCAGTGAAGAAGCGGGCTCCTACAATGAGCAGTTCTTC. Protein: CASSEEAGSYNEQFF.

This chain joins TRBV7-2 and TRBJ2-1; 9 nucleotides line up with TRBD2. The V and J ends lost 4 bases and 7 bases, in that order; junction bases with no gene match: 8. The germline V gene has CDR1 SGHTA and CDR2 FQGNSA. This CDR3 has 15 amino acids. DNA of the CDR3: TGTGCCAGCAGCTCAGCGGGAGGCTTGAGGAATGAGCAGTTCTTC. Translating it yields CASSSAGGLRNEQFF.